Detailed here is one TCR beta chain. Its antigen is unidentified. Sequencing was performed with immunoSEQ multiplex PCR; in TCRdb, only in-frame clones are kept and a portion is missing. The table records more than 65,000 clones, 75% to 85% of them present only once. This entry comes from a study of T cell clones after liver transplantation. At the level of the study: TCRbeta sequencing after a pre-transplant mixed lymphocyte reaction identified graft-donor-reactive clones, later tracked in post-transplant blood.

Study conclusions and caveats: Post-transplant, graft-donor-reactive CD4 TCRbeta sequences in blood dropped significantly in most of the 8 subjects.

The TCR comes from a human patient who received a liver transplant. Some T cells could come from the graft donor. The specimen comprised CD4+ T cells from blood, sampled 12 months after liver transplant.

CDR3 protein: CASMGRGEKLFF. The CDR3 bases are TGTGCCAGCATGGGGCGAGGGGAAAAACTGTTTTTT. The chain couples TRBV28 to TRBJ1-4, with D perhaps matching TRBD1 (5 bases). Germline V lookup: CDR1 MDHEN, CDR2 SYDVKM. The CDR3 runs 12 residues. Between the trimmed V and J ends, which lost 7 bases and 8 bases, there was a span of 11 bases.